This T cell receptor (beta chain) was observed in a study of radiotherapy plus CTLA-4 blockade in lung cancer. Study findings and constraints: There was expansion of tumor-derived TCR clones in blood after radiotherapy plus ipilimumab.

The germline gives CDR1 SGDLS, CDR2 YYNGEE. V trimming: 3 bases; J trimming: 6 bases; junction bases outside the gene matches: 12. The CDR3 is 18 residues long. As for this clone: Its antigen is unknown.

The table came from immunoSEQ multiplex PCR; TCRdb's copy has only in-frame clones and leaves some out. The sample contains 50,000 or so clones, around 80% of which appear only once. Sample: peripheral blood, taken from a patient treated with radiotherapy plus ipilimumab. V gene TRBV9 combines with J gene TRBJ2-2, with 12 bases identical to TRBD2. The TCR was taken from a human donor with non-small cell lung cancer who had a partial response to radiotherapy plus ipilimumab. CDR3 sequence (DNA): TGTGCCAGCAGCGCCTCCATGCCGGGACTAGCGGGCCCCGGGGAGCTGTTTTTT. This encodes CASSASMPGLAGPGELFF.